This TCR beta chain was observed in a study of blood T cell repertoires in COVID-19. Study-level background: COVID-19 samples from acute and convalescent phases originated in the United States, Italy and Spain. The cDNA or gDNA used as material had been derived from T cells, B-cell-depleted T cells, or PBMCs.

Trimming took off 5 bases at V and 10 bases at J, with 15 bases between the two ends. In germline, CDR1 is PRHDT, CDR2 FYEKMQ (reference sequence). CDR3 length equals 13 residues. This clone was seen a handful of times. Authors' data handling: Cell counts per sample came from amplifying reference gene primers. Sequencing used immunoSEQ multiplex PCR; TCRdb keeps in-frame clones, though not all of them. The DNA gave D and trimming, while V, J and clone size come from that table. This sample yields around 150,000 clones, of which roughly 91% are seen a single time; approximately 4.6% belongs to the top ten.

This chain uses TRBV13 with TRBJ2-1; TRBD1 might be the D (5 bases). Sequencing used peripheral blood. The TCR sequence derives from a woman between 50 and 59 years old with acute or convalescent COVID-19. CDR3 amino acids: CASSRTGEGEQFF. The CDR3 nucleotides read TGTGCCAGCAGCCGCACAGGAGAAGGGGAGCAGTTCTTC.